The T cell receptor beta chain under discussion was sequenced for a study of blood T cell repertoires in COVID-19. Overall study context: Acute and convalescent COVID-19 specimens originated in the United States, Italy and Spain. The analysed material was cDNA or gDNA that came from T cells, B-cell-depleted T cells, or PBMCs.

V lost 3 bases, J lost 10 bases, and 1 base stayed unmatched. The CDR3 totals 12 residues. The sample holds a few counts of this clone. Authors' processing steps: Using reference gene primer amplification, nucleated cell counts were estimated. TCRdb's table, derived via immunoSEQ multiplex PCR, lists solely in-frame clones and lacks some. D and trimming come from the DNA, and the V and J calls and clone size come from that table. Of some 42,000 clones listed, roughly 80% are singletons. This TCR derives from a woman in her 70s with acute or convalescent COVID-19. This chain links TRBV12-3 or TRBV12-4 with TRBJ2-1; 9 nucleotides line up with TRBD2. What was sequenced was peripheral blood. Written as DNA, the CDR3 is TGTGCCAGCAGTTTTGGACTAGCGGAGCAGTTCTTC. It yields the protein CASSFGLAEQFF.